Presented here are 14 T cell receptor beta chains from one specimen sequenced in a study of T-cell memory formation after mild COVID-19. TCRdb re-analysed the 5' RACE reads in MiXCR, keeping a single row per CDR3 protein. The table includes 290,000 or so distinct CDR3 sequences, approximately 19% detected once. Specimen: PBMCs or a T cell subset sorted from them (not recorded which). Source of these receptors: a man younger than 30 who had mild COVID-19 (a few samples of this study predate the infection). Cell type and time point are not known.

This clonotype has just a few counts. The chain has TRBV3-1 and TRBJ2-5; D remains ambiguous. Germline lookup yields CDR1 LGHDT and CDR2 YNNKEL (reference sequence). V lost 0 bases and J lost 4, with 12 bases in between. This CDR3 region has 15 residues. The CDR3 spells CASSQDAPRPETQYF. Written as DNA, the CDR3 is TGTGCCAGCAGCCAAGATGCCCCTAGACCAGAGACCCAGTACTTC.

There are a few counts of this clonotype. DNA of the CDR3: TGCAGTGCCTCCAGGACAGGGTCTTTCTCTGGAAACACCATATATTTT. Translated, it gives CSASRTGSFSGNTIYF. The V call is TRBV20-1, the J call TRBJ1-3; 8 bases fit TRBD1. The CDR3 is made up of 16 amino acids. CDR1 is DFQATT and CDR2 is SNEGSKA in the germline V gene (reference sequence). V was clipped by 6 bases and J by 0 bases; unmatched bases: 10.

J is TRBJ2-1 and V is TRBV6-6, with TRBD1 matching over 8 bases. The CDR3 runs to 15 residues. Germline V gene sequence: CDR1 MNHNY, CDR2 SVGAGI (reference sequence). V lost 6 bases to trimming and J lost 5 bases; unmatched junction nucleotides: 9. CDR3 coding DNA: TGTGCCAGCAGCCATCAGGGGGCGAACGACAATGAGCAGTTCTTC. Protein sequence: CASSHQGANDNEQFF.

This chain joins TRBV19 and TRBJ2-7, with TRBD2 as a possible D gene (6 bases). This CDR3 contains 14 residues. Germline V gene data show CDR1 as LNHDA and CDR2 as SQIVND (reference sequence). The V end lost 3 bases, the J end lost 1 base, and 10 bases lay between the germline ends. CDR3: CASSISGTSYEQYF. The DNA of the CDR3 is TGTGCCAGTAGTATCTCGGGGACTTCCTACGAGCAGTACTTC.

The chain has TRBV7-9 and TRBJ1-1; no reliable D call. The germline V gene has CDR1 SEHNR and CDR2 FQNEAQ (reference sequence). The V gene lost 5 bases and the J gene lost 7 bases, with 8 bases spanning the gap. This CDR3 comprises 11 residues. For the CDR3, the DNA is TGTGCCAGCAGCCGCCTCCTTGAAGCTTTCTTT. Translation gives CASSRLLEAFF. Full variable domain (rest looked up from reference TRBV7-9 and TRBJ1-1): DTGVSQNPRHKITKRGQNVTFRCDPISEHNRLYWYRQTLGQGPEFLTYFQNEAQLEKSRLLSDRFSAERPKGSFSTLEIQRTEQGDSAMYLCASSRLLEAFFGQGTRLTVV.

This chain uses TRBV5-5 with TRBJ2-5; the match to TRBD2 covers 9 bases. The CDR3 consists of 16 residues. Trimming at V came to 2 bases and at J to 0 bases, leaving 5 bases not matched to a gene. Germline loops: CDR1 SGHKS, CDR2 YYEKEE (reference sequence). The CDR3 protein is CASSFRSGGYQETQYF. The DNA of the CDR3 is TGTGCCAGCAGCTTTCGGAGCGGGGGGTACCAAGAGACCCAGTACTTC.

The V and J genes are TRBV5-5 and TRBJ2-5, with D possibly called TRBD1 or TRBD2 (6 bases each). This CDR3 contains 14 residues. V lost 5 bases and J 0 bases, leaving 11 bases between the germline ends. The germline gives CDR1 SGHKS, CDR2 YYEKEE (reference sequence). The CDR3 reads CASRSGAYQETQYF. In nucleotides, the CDR3 is TGTGCCAGCAGATCGGGGGCTTACCAAGAGACCCAGTACTTC. Full variable domain (remainder filled in from reference TRBV5-5 and TRBJ2-5): DAGVTQSPTHLIKTRGQQVTLRCSPISGHKSVSWYQQVLGQGPQFIFQYYEKEERGRGNFPDRFSARQFPNYSSELNVNALLLGDSALYLCASRSGAYQETQYFGPGTRLLVL.

Regarding this clonotype: At one boundary the junction diverges from the germline segment, which might be a read error. V and J are TRBV12-3 or TRBV12-4 and TRBJ1-2, with 7 bases matching TRBD1. CDR3 length: 13 residues. CDR3 DNA: TGTGCCAGCAGTACAGGGGACAACTCTGGCTACACCTTC. Translated: CASSTGDNSGYTF.

This clonotype was counted a few times. The V and J genes are TRBV24-1 and TRBJ2-5; 9 bases map to TRBD2. Germline lookup yields CDR1 KGHDR and CDR2 SFDVKD. This CDR3 region has 14 residues. J was trimmed by 4 bases and V by 5 bases; bases with no gene match: 4. For the CDR3, the DNA is TGTGCCACCAGTGCGGCTAGCGGGGCAGAGACCCAGTACTTC. It is translated as CATSAASGAETQYF.

This chain links TRBV20-1 with TRBJ2-3, with TRBD2 matching 7 bases. The CDR3 loop spans 16 amino acids. CDR1 and CDR2 from the germline V gene are DFQATT and SNEGSKA (reference sequence). Trimming took 6 bases from V and 2 from J; bases not matched to a gene: 14. CDR3 sequence (DNA): TGCAGTGCCCACTCAGTCGAGCGGGGAATCACAGATACGCAGTATTTT. Amino acid sequence: CSAHSVERGITDTQYF.

The chain recombines TRBV20-1 with TRBJ1-1; TRBD1 matches at 7 bases. There are 13 residues in the CDR3. The germline CDR1 and CDR2 sequences are DFQATT and SNEGSKA (reference sequence). Trimming took 3 bases from V and 5 from J; bases not matched to a gene: 6. This CDR3 reads CSASSGGSTEAFF. The CDR3 coding sequence is TGCAGTGCTAGTTCAGGGGGTTCAACTGAAGCTTTCTTT.

This clonotype was counted a single time. The V gene is TRBV10-3, the J gene TRBJ2-5; no clear D gene. Per the germline V gene, CDR1 is ENHRY and CDR2 is SYGVKD. Trimming left V 2 bases short and J 2 bases short, with 12 bases between. This CDR3 is 15 amino acids long. The CDR3 is CAISEAPTLQETQYF. In DNA form, the CDR3 reads TGTGCCATCAGTGAGGCCCCAACCTTACAAGAGACCCAGTACTTC.

This chain links TRBV29-1 with TRBJ2-5; D call uncertain. Germline CDR1 reads SQVTM; CDR2 reads ANQGSEA. There are 14 residues in the CDR3. V lost 0 bases and J lost 5, with 13 bases in between. The DNA for the CDR3 is TGCAGCGTTGAAGATATTCGGGCTGGGGAGACCCAGTACTTC. Its protein is CSVEDIRAGETQYF.

This clonotype counts as medium-sized (0.01 to 0.1%). V gene TRBV6-2 or TRBV6-3 combines with J gene TRBJ2-1; 9 positions agree with TRBD2. Per germline, CDR1 MNHEY and CDR2 SVGEGT. J gave up 7 bases and V 2 bases, and 6 bases lay outside the gene matches. The CDR3 runs 15 residues. The CDR3 sequence: CASSYEVAGANEQFF. CDR3 DNA sequence: TGTGCCAGCAGTTACGAGGTAGCGGGGGCAAATGAGCAGTTCTTC.